These 17 T cell receptor beta chains were sequenced from one sample in a study of blood T cells in healthy people across ages. Primers used in a second PCR of roughly 6 to 11 cycles were a sample-barcoded 5' primer and a J-beta primer mix. In TCRdb, the 5' RACE reads were re-called with MiXCR into one record per CDR3 protein. Of roughly 900,000 distinct CDR3 sequences listed, around 49% are singletons. What was sequenced was blood. These receptors were collected from a man aged 25-45 years in good health.

V and J are TRBV29-1 and TRBJ1-2; 7 bases match TRBD1. The CDR3 is made up of 13 amino acids. CDR1 SQVTM and CDR2 ANQGSEA come from the germline V gene. With 6 bases clipped from V and 3 bases from J, the junction kept 7 bases outside the gene matches. CDR3 in DNA: TGCAGCGTCGCGACAGGGTTAGACTATGGCTACACCTTC. It specifies CSVATGLDYGYTF.

The rearrangement joins TRBV27 to TRBJ2-7, with D tentatively TRBD1 or TRBD2 (5 bases each). Germline CDR1 and CDR2: MNHEY and SMNVEV (reference sequence). This CDR3 is 15 amino acids long. V was trimmed by 3 bases and J by 2 bases, leaving 14 bases between them. The CDR3 loop reads CASSLRGAQTYEQYF. The CDR3 bases are TGTGCCAGCAGTTTGCGAGGGGCGCAAACCTACGAGCAGTACTTC.

The V and J genes are TRBV7-8 and TRBJ2-7; TRBD2 agrees at 8 bases. V lost 0 bases, J lost 3 bases, and 1 base stayed unmatched. CDR3 length equals 14 residues. Germline assignment: CDR1 SGHVS and CDR2 FQNEAQ. Written as DNA, the CDR3 is TGTGCCAGCAGCTTAGCCGGGAGGGACTACGAGCAGTACTTC. This codes for CASSLAGRDYEQYF.

For this clonotype: Given a much more abundant clone one base away, this may be a read error. J is TRBJ2-3 and V is TRBV6-1, with 8 bases that match TRBD2. CDR3 size: 14 residues. CDR1 and CDR2 from the germline V gene are MNHNS and SASEGT. This chain's CDR3 is CASRAGANTDMQYF. The CDR3 DNA is TGTGCCAGTAGAGCGGGGGCCAACACAGATATGCAGTATTTT.

The rearrangement joins TRBV29-1 to TRBJ2-1; D gene uncertain. Trimming took 3 bases from V and 11 from J, leaving 14 bases between them. CDR1 is SQVTM, CDR2 ANQGSEA, per germline. The CDR3 covers 12 residues. The CDR3 protein is CSVEEGRTKQFF. CDR3 nucleotides: TGCAGCGTTGAGGAAGGACGGACCAAGCAGTTCTTC.

V is TRBV20-1 and J is TRBJ1-5, with a tentative D call TRBD1 (6 bases). Germline CDR1 DFQATT, CDR2 SNEGSKA (reference sequence). This CDR3 comprises 14 residues. Trimming shortened V by 2 bases and J by 2 bases, and 10 bases separated the two germline ends. The CDR3 here is CSARQGLGNQPQHF. DNA for the CDR3: TGCAGTGCTAGACAGGGGCTGGGCAATCAGCCCCAGCATTTT.

J is TRBJ2-3 and V is TRBV28; D unclear. CDR3 length: 13 amino acids. Germline V CDR1 and CDR2: MDHEN, SYDVKM. The V end was cut by 8 bases, the J end by 3 bases, with 12 bases between. CDR3 coding DNA: TGTGCCAGCCAAAGTTTCAGAACAGATACGCAGTATTTT. Protein product: CASQSFRTDTQYF.

The V call is TRBV13, the J call TRBJ2-1; 9 bases are a match to TRBD2. Germline CDR1 is PRHDT and CDR2 is FYEKMQ (reference sequence). The CDR3 totals 15 residues. V gave up 5 bases and J gave up 8 bases; unmatched junction bases: 10. The CDR3 nucleotides read TGTGCCAGCAGCCCCGATAGCGGGGGCTTCGATGAGCAGTTCTTC. This gives the protein CASSPDSGGFDEQFF.

The chain links TRBV5-6 to TRBJ1-4, with 9 bases fitting TRBD1. Germline loops: CDR1 SGHDT, CDR2 YYEEEE. The junction had 9 bases not matched to a gene; V was cut back by 4 bases and J by 5 bases. This CDR3 is built from 16 residues. The CDR3 sequence is CASSTIWTGENEKLFF. CDR3 sequence (DNA): TGTGCCAGCAGCACCATTTGGACAGGGGAGAATGAAAAACTGTTTTTT.

This clonotype was detected ten times or more. This chain uses TRBV6-6 with TRBJ2-7; tentative D call: TRBD2 (5 bases). The CDR3 sequence is 12 residues long. Germline V gene sequence: CDR1 MNHNY, CDR2 SVGAGI (reference sequence). The V and J ends lost 6 bases and 5 bases respectively, with 11 bases between them. DNA of the CDR3: TGTGCCAGCAGCCGGGGAAACGACGAGCAGTACTTC. It encodes CASSRGNDEQYF.

This clonotype was seen a handful of times. The rearrangement uses TRBV6-1 and TRBJ2-7, with a tentative D call TRBD2 (5 bases). The CDR3 contains 13 residues. Germline-derived CDR1 and CDR2 are MNHNS and SASEGT. The V and J ends lost 7 bases and 3 bases respectively, with 13 bases between them. The CDR3 bases are TGTGCCAGCATCTTCGCCGCGGGCTACGAGCAGTACTTC. It translates to CASIFAAGYEQYF.

The chain employs TRBV2 and TRBJ2-5, with D possibly being TRBD2 (5 bases). Deletions cut 5 bases from V and 0 bases from J, with 10 bases between. This CDR3 has 14 amino acids. Germline CDR1 and CDR2: SNHLY and FYNNEI. CDR3 sequence (DNA): TGTGCCAGCAGTACGCGGCGGGACCAAGAGACCCAGTACTTC. Translated, it gives CASSTRRDQETQYF.

The sample holds one count of this clonotype. This chain joins TRBV6-5 and TRBJ2-5; possible D gene TRBD1, 7 bases. Trimming took 0 bases from V and 5 from J, leaving 25 bases between them. The germline CDR1 and CDR2 sequences are MNHEY and SVGAGI. The CDR3 runs to 19 residues. CDR3 nucleotides: TGTGCCAGCAGTTACTCGAGAAGTTTAGGGCCCTCAGGGGGGGAGACCCAGTACTTC. Its protein is CASSYSRSLGPSGGETQYF.

This clonotype has only a few counts. The gene calls are TRBV7-2 and TRBJ2-7; D perhaps matches TRBD2 (6 bases). The CDR3 is made up of 16 amino acids. Looked up from germline, CDR1 is SGHTA and CDR2 is FQGNSA. Trimming shortened V by 7 bases and J by 0 bases, and 19 bases separated the two germline ends. In nucleotides, the CDR3 is TGTGCCAGCACTCTAGGAACGACAGCGGGCTCCTACGAGCAGTACTTC. The encoded protein is CASTLGTTAGSYEQYF. Full variable domain (missing parts from reference TRBV7-2 and TRBJ2-7): GAGVSQSPSNKVTEKGKDVELRCDPISGHTALYWYRQSLGQGLEFLIYFQGNSAPDKSGLPSDRFSAERTGGSVSTLTIQRTQQEDSAVYLCASTLGTTAGSYEQYFGPGTRLTVT.

This clonotype appeared a single time. The chain has TRBV30 and TRBJ1-6, with TRBD1 matching over 9 bases. In germline, CDR1 is GTSNPN, CDR2 SVGIG (reference sequence). Losses at the gene ends were 5 bases for V and 7 bases for J; bases not matched to a gene: 6. This CDR3 is 14 amino acids long. The CDR3 nucleotides are TGTGCCTGGGGACAGGGGATGTGGAATTCACCCCTCCACTTT. Its translation: CAWGQGMWNSPLHF.

This clonotype came up once. The chain has TRBV12-3 or TRBV12-4 and TRBJ2-1; no firm D call. The CDR3 covers 15 residues. The ends were cut back, 7 bases at V and 0 bases at J, with 13 bases in the middle. Here the CDR3 DNA reads TGTGCCAGCAATCAGGTCGGAAGCTCCTACAATGAGCAGTTCTTC. As protein: CASNQVGSSYNEQFF.

This clonotype was seen ten or more times. The rearrangement joins TRBV6-1 to TRBJ1-6; no clear D gene. V shed 3 bases and J shed 6 bases, with 9 bases lying between them. This CDR3 contains 14 residues. Germline assignment: CDR1 MNHNS and CDR2 SASEGT. The CDR3 loop reads CASSDILTNSPLHF. CDR3 sequence (DNA): TGTGCCAGCAGTGACATTTTGACTAATTCACCCCTCCACTTT.